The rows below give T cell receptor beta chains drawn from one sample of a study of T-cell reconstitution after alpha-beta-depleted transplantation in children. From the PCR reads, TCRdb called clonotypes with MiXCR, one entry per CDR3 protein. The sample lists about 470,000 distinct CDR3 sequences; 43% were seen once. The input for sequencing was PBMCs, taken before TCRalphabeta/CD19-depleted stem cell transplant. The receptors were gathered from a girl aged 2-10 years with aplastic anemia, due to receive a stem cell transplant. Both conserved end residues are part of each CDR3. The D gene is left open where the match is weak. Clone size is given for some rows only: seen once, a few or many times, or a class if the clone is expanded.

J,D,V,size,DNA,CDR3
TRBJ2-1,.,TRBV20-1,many,TGCAGTGTTTTAAAGGGGACGGATCACAATGAGCAGTTCTTC,CSVLKGTDHNEQFF
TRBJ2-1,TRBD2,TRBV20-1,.,TGCAGTGCAAATATAAGGACTAGCGGAGACAATGAGCAGTTCTTC,CSANIRTSGDNEQFF
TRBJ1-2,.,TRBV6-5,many,TGTGCCAGCAGTCAGGGGCCGATTGGCTACACCTTC,CASSQGPIGYTF
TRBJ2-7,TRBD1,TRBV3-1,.,TGTGCCAGCAGCCAAGTGTGGACAGGGGTGCAGTACTTC,CASSQVWTGVQYF
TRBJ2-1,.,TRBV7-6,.,TGTGCCAGCAGCTTAGGGACTAAACCGAATGAGCAGTTCTTC,CASSLGTKPNEQFF
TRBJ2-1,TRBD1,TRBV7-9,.,TGTGCCAGCAGCTTAGTGTCAGGGGGAAGTGAGCAGTTCTTC,CASSLVSGGSEQFF
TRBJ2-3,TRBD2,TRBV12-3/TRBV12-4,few,TGTGCCAGCACCCTCCGTACTAGCGGGATAGATATGCAGTATTTT,CASTLRTSGIDMQYF
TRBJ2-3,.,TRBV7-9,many,TGTGCCAGCAGCTTACAACTAGGCGGCACAGATACGCAGTATTTT,CASSLQLGGTDTQYF
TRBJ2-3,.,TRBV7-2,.,TGTGCCAGCAGCCCGGAGAGGCAGGATACGCAGTATTTT,CASSPERQDTQYF
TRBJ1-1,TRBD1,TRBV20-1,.,TGCAGTGCTAGAGCCGGGACAGAGACTGAAGCTTTCTTT,CSARAGTETEAFF
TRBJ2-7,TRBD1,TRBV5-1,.,TGCGCCAGCAGCTTGGCCACAGGGGGCTCCTACGAGCAGTACTTC,CASSLATGGSYEQYF
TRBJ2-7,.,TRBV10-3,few,TGTGCCATCAGTGAAAGGGGGACAGAGCAGTACTTC,CAISERGTEQYF
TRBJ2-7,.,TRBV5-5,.,TGTGCCAGCAGCTTTCCTACCAGGTCATACGAGCAGTACTTC,CASSFPTRSYEQYF
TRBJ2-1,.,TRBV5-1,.,TGCGCCAGCAGCTTGGGACGGGGACTCGGGTATGAGCAGTTCTTC,CASSLGRGLGYEQFF
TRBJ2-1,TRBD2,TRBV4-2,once,TGTGCCAGCAGCCAGGCCCGACTAGCGGGGTACAATGAGCAGTTCTTC,CASSQARLAGYNEQFF
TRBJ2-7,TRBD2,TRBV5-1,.,TGCGCCAGCAGCTTGAGCCCCAGCGGGGGGGCCGAGCAGTACTTC,CASSLSPSGGAEQYF
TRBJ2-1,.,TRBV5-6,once,TGTGCCAGCAGCCGACGGGGGGCAATTTACAATGAGCAGTTCTTC,CASSRRGAIYNEQFF
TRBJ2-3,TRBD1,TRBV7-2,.,TGTGCCAGCAGCCTCATGGGACAGGGAATAGATACGCAGTATTTT,CASSLMGQGIDTQYF
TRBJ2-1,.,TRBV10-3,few,TGTGCCATCAGTGACTCCACTACGACCACCTACAATGAGCAGTTCTTC,CAISDSTTTTYNEQFF
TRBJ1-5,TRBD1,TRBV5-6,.,TGTGCCAGCAGCACCCGGACAGGTCTTAATCAGCCCCAGCATTTT,CASSTRTGLNQPQHF
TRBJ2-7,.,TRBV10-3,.,TGTGCCATCAGTGATGGCAGTTCCTCCTACGAGCAGTACTTC,CAISDGSSSYEQYF
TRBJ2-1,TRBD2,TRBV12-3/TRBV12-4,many,TGTGCCAGCAGTCTTCTAGCGGGAGGGATAGATGAGCAGTTCTTC,CASSLLAGGIDEQFF
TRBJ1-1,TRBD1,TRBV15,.,TGTGCCACCAGCACTAGACAGGGACGAAAAACTGAAGCTTTCTTT,CATSTRQGRKTEAFF
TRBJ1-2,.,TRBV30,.,TGTGCCGGGGAGGGGCGGACCGGGTTTGGCTACACCTTC,CAGEGRTGFGYTF
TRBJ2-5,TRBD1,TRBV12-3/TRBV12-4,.,TGTGCCAGCAGTTTAAACAGGGGGTCCCAAGAGACCCAGTACTTC,CASSLNRGSQETQYF
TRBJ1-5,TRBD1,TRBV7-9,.,TGTGCCAGCAGCTTAGGGCAGGGGGGTTTTCAGCCCCAGCATTTT,CASSLGQGGFQPQHF
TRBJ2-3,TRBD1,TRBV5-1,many,TGCGCCAGCAGCGGGACAGGGGCCATCACAGATACGCAGTATTTT,CASSGTGAITDTQYF
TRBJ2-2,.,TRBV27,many,TGTGCCAGCAGTCCTCAGGGGAACACCGGGGAGCTGTTTTTT,CASSPQGNTGELFF
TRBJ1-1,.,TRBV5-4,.,TGTGCCAGCAGCATGGAGGGAGGGTTCACTGAAGCTTTCTTT,CASSMEGGFTEAFF
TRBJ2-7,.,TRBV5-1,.,TGCGCCAGCAGCTTGGCCATTTCCTACGAGCAGTACTTC,CASSLAISYEQYF
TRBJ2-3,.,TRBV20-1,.,TGCAGTGCTAGGGGTCTATCCACAGATACGCAGTATTTT,CSARGLSTDTQYF
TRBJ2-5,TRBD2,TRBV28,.,TGTGCCAGTCGCGGAGGGGTGGGACTAGCGGCTGTTGGAGACCAGTACTTC,CASRGGVGLAAVGDQYF
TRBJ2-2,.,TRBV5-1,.,TGCGCCAGCAGCTTGTGGACGGGTGTCGAACCGGGGGAGCTGTTTTTT,CASSLWTGVEPGELFF
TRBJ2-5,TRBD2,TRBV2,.,TGTGCCAGCAGTGAAGGGTGGCGGGAGATTGGAGAGACCCAGTACTTC,CASSEGWREIGETQYF
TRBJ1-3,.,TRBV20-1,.,TGCAGTGCTAGCCATCGCAACTCTGGAAACACCATATATTTT,CSASHRNSGNTIYF
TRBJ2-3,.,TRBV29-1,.,TGCAGCGTTGAAAGATCCACGACAGATACGCAGTATTTT,CSVERSTTDTQYF
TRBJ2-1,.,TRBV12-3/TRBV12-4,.,TGTGCCAGCAGTCCGGAGGGAGTTGAGCAGTTCTTC,CASSPEGVEQFF